The 7 T cell receptor beta chains listed next were all sequenced from one sample in a study of T cells in narcolepsy. Profiling relied on immunoSEQ multiplex PCR, and the TCRdb table lists in-frame clones only, not all of them. This table holds under 35,000 clones, approximately 85% found once. Source material: CD45RA- memory CD4+ T cells from PBMCs. The receptors derive from a human donor with narcolepsy.

J is TRBJ1-1 and V is TRBV7-2; D is possibly TRBD1 (6 bases). This CDR3 spans 15 amino acids. V was shortened by 1 base and J by 6 bases, with 15 bases between the two germline ends. Germline V gene data show CDR1 as SGHTA and CDR2 as FQGNSA. This CDR3 reads CASSLVTGSVPEAFF. In DNA, the CDR3 is TGTGCCAGCAGCTTAGTTACAGGGTCGGTCCCTGAAGCTTTCTTT.

The chain employs TRBV27 and TRBJ2-5, with 8 bases matching TRBD1. The CDR3 is 14 residues long. CDR1 and CDR2 (germline): MNHEY, SMNVEV (reference sequence). Trimming removed 6 bases from V and 5 bases from J; junction bases left unmatched: 8. The CDR3 region is CASSAGQAEETQYF. CDR3 DNA sequence: TGTGCCAGCAGCGCGGGACAGGCCGAGGAGACCCAGTACTTC.

The gene calls are TRBV11-2 and TRBJ1-1, with D possibly matching TRBD1 (6 bases). Per the germline V gene, CDR1 is SGHAT and CDR2 is FQNNGV. The CDR3 contains 14 residues. Trimming stripped 8 bases from V and 6 bases from J, with 19 bases between. CDR3: CASGVTGDGPEAFF. The CDR3 DNA reads as TGTGCCAGCGGGGTGACAGGAGATGGACCTGAAGCTTTCTTT.

The rearrangement joins TRBV6-4 to TRBJ1-1; D gene ambiguous. V lost 0 bases to trimming and J lost 10 bases, with 12 bases between them. The CDR3 sequence is 13 residues long. Looked up from germline, CDR1 is MRHNA and CDR2 is SNTAGT. The CDR3 region is CASSDSAGRGAFF. CDR3 nucleotide sequence: TGTGCCAGCAGTGACTCGGCAGGTCGGGGAGCTTTCTTT.

As for this clone: One end of the junction is discordant with germline, which a read error may explain. The V and J genes are TRBV5-1 and TRBJ1-1, with D possibly being TRBD1 (5 bases). In germline, CDR1 is SGHRS, CDR2 YFSETQ. The CDR3 loop spans 14 amino acids. The CDR3 nucleotides read TGCGCCAGCAGTTTGGACTGGGGCCCGGAGGAAGCTTTCTTT. Protein: CASSLDWGPEEAFF.

The chain carries TRBV18 and TRBJ1-1; 7 positions match TRBD1. The CDR3 length is 15 residues. With V trimmed by 5 bases and J by 0 bases, 6 bases remained unmatched. Germline loops: CDR1 KGHSH, CDR2 LQKENI. DNA of the CDR3: TGTGCCAGCTCAGCATCGGGACAGCTGAACACTGAAGCTTTCTTT. Protein product: CASSASGQLNTEAFF. Using reference TRBV18 and TRBJ1-1 for the parts outside the CDR3, the full variable domain is NAGVMQNPRHLVRRRGQEARLRCSPMKGHSHVYWYRQLPEEGLKFMVYLQKENIIDESGMPKERFSAEFPKEGPSILRIQQVVRGDSAAYFCASSASGQLNTEAFFGQGTRLTVV.

The V gene is TRBV19, the J gene TRBJ2-3, with 9 nucleotides matching TRBD2. Germline lookup yields CDR1 LNHDA and CDR2 SQIVND (reference sequence). The CDR3 spans 15 residues. V shed 3 bases, J shed 5 bases, and the junction held 6 bases outside the gene matches. The CDR3 loop reads CASSIPSGMGDTQYF. CDR3 nucleotides: TGTGCCAGTAGTATCCCTAGCGGGATGGGAGATACGCAGTATTTT.